The sequence of this T cell receptor beta chain was determined in a study of blood T cells in healthy people across ages. The study's findings and limits: Estimated diversity across one million T cells was deemed an underestimate. It was the long-lived donors that had more naive CD4+ cells and higher diversity than aged donors.

The use of a sample-barcoded 5' primer and a J-beta primer mix characterized a second PCR of 7 to 11 cycles. TCRdb ran MiXCR on the 5' RACE reads and lists one entry per CDR3 protein. This table holds approximately 960,000 distinct CDR3 sequences, roughly 28% found once. Germline V gives CDR1 MDHEN, CDR2 SYDVKM. The CDR3 totals 15 residues. This clonotype appeared a few times. Its antigen is as yet unknown. The junction departs from the called germline gene at one end, perhaps through a read error. These records were also assigned to another study, of T cells of mothers and their children. This second study says: Mothers yielded over 8.5 million CDR3 reads, children some 2.8 million each.

This chain joins TRBV28 and TRBJ1-1; D uncertain. The TCR originated in a woman aged 35 to 49 in good health. Sequencing was performed on blood. The chain's CDR3 is CANSLSAYLNTEAFF. CDR3 DNA sequence: TGTGCCAACAGTTTATCGGCCTATCTCAACACTGAAGCTTTCTTT.